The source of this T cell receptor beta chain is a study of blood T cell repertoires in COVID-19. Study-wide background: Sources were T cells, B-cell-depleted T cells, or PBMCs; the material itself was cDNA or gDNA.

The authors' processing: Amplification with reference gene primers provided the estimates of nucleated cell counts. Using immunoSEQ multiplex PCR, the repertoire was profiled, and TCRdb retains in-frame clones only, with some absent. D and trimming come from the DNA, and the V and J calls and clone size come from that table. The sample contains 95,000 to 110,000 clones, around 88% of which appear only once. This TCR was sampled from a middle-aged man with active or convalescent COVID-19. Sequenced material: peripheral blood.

In DNA form, the CDR3 reads TGCAGCGTTGTGGGCAGGGGAAAGGCTGGAAACACCATATATTTT. This encodes CSVVGRGKAGNTIYF. The chain combines TRBV29-1 with TRBJ1-3, with D perhaps matching TRBD1 (6 bases). V lost 4 bases and J 2 bases, leaving 15 bases between the germline ends. Germline CDR1 and CDR2: SQVTM and ANQGSEA. CDR3 size: 15 residues.